These 9 T cell receptor beta chains originate from one sample sequenced in a study of cytomegalovirus exposure and HLA in healthy donors. The PCR made use of 60 Vbeta and 13 Jbeta primers. Sequencing used immunoSEQ multiplex PCR; TCRdb keeps in-frame clones, though not all of them. The sample has 120,000 to 150,000 clones, 88% seen once. The sequenced sample was PBMCs. These receptors all stem from a woman in her forties in good health and CMV-seronegative.

The gene calls are TRBV5-1 and TRBJ2-7, with 7 bases identical to TRBD2. Germline V gives CDR1 SGHRS, CDR2 YFSETQ. After removal of 4 bases from V and 4 bases from J, the junction contained 11 bases not matched to a gene. The length of the CDR3 is 15 residues. In DNA, the CDR3 is TGCGCCAGCAGCCCCCTGGCGGGAGCGGGATACGAGCAGTACTTC. Translating it yields CASSPLAGAGYEQYF. Combining the CDR3 with reference TRBV5-1 and TRBJ2-7 gives the whole variable domain KAGVTQTPRYLIKTRGQQVTLSCSPISGHRSVSWYQQTPGQGLQFLFEYFSETQRNKGNFPGRFSGRQFSNSRSEMNVSTLELGDSALYLCASSPLAGAGYEQYFGPGTRLTVT.

This chain links TRBV6-4 with TRBJ2-1, with TRBD2 matching over 10 bases. J lost 2 bases, V lost 6 bases, and 7 bases had no gene match. The CDR3 contains 16 residues. Germline CDR1 MRHNA, CDR2 SNTAGT. The CDR3 loop is CASRGEAGGTYNEQFF. Here the CDR3 DNA reads TGTGCCAGCAGAGGAGAAGCGGGAGGGACCTACAATGAGCAGTTCTTC.

This chain connects TRBV27 to TRBJ2-7; D is unresolved. V shed 6 bases and J shed 0 bases, with 12 bases lying between them. Germline lookup yields CDR1 MNHEY and CDR2 SMNVEV (reference sequence). The CDR3 is made up of 14 amino acids. This CDR3 is CASSPRASSYEQYF. CDR3 DNA sequence: TGTGCCAGCAGCCCCCGCGCGAGCTCCTACGAGCAGTACTTC.

The chain carries TRBV19 and TRBJ2-3; TRBD2 matches at 10 bases. This CDR3 comprises 15 residues. With V trimmed by 3 bases and J by 6 bases, 6 bases remained unmatched. CDR1 is LNHDA and CDR2 is SQIVND in the germline V gene (reference sequence). In DNA form, the CDR3 reads TGTGCCAGTAGTATCCCAGCGGGAGGGTTGGATACGCAGTATTTT. It specifies CASSIPAGGLDTQYF.

A note on this clone: One end of the junction does not line up with germline, which may come from a read error. The genes are TRBV7-9 and TRBJ2-5; 11 bases agree with TRBD2. CDR1 SEHNR and CDR2 FQNEAQ come from the germline V gene (reference sequence). This CDR3 contains 18 residues. CDR3 DNA sequence: TGTTCCAGCAGCCCAAGAAAGAGACTAGCGGGGAAGCAAGAGACCCAGTACTTC. This gives the protein CSSSPRKRLAGKQETQYF.

This sequence joins TRBV5-1 and TRBJ1-3, with D possibly TRBD1 on 6 matching bases. The CDR3 extends over 14 amino acids. Germline CDR1 is SGHRS and CDR2 is YFSETQ. V was pared by 2 bases and J by 4 bases, with 10 bases between. The CDR3 DNA sequence: TGCGCCAGCAGCTTACAGGGTGACGGAAACACCATATATTTT. Its protein product is CASSLQGDGNTIYF.

V and J are TRBV13 and TRBJ2-5, with 7 nucleotides matching TRBD1. The CDR3 loop spans 15 amino acids. After removal of 1 base from V and 5 bases from J, the junction contained 7 bases not matched to a gene. Germline CDR1 reads PRHDT; CDR2 reads FYEKMQ (reference sequence). The CDR3 sequence is CASSLAATGPETQYF. CDR3 coding DNA: TGTGCCAGCAGCTTAGCGGCGACAGGGCCGGAGACCCAGTACTTC.

This chain joins TRBV11-2 and TRBJ1-5; TRBD1 aligns across 8 bases. The J segment lost 9 bases and the V segment lost 6 bases, leaving 7 bases of the junction unmatched. The CDR3 runs 13 residues. Germline values: CDR1 SGHAT, CDR2 FQNNGV. The CDR3 DNA follows: TGTGCCAGCAGTCCACAGGGGGACGGGCCCCAGCATTTT. Amino acid sequence: CASSPQGDGPQHF.

The gene calls are TRBV6-6 and TRBJ2-7; D perhaps matches TRBD1 (5 bases). The V end was cut by 5 bases, the J end by 5 bases, with 22 bases between. The CDR3 totals 16 residues. Germline CDR1 is MNHNY and CDR2 is SVGAGI (reference sequence). DNA of the CDR3: TGTGCCAGCAGTACCCTACCTTTCAGGGAATGGAACGAGCAGTACTTC. Translated, it gives CASSTLPFREWNEQYF.